The present T cell receptor (beta chain) was sequenced within a study of cytomegalovirus exposure and HLA in healthy donors. Regarding this clone: Antigen specificity is unknown.

The CDR3 has 14 amino acids. Germline V CDR1 and CDR2: SGDLS, YYNGEE. The trim removed 7 bases at V and 10 bases at J, leaving 14 bases unmatched. Overall study results and limits: Cytomegalovirus status was reportedly diagnosed by the classifier with high sensitivity and specificity.

Sequencing was performed with immunoSEQ multiplex PCR; in TCRdb, only in-frame clones are kept and a portion is missing. This table has some 140,000 clones, 86% appearing once. The sequence was collected from a man aged 18-30 years in good health and CMV-seropositive. Sample: PBMCs. The V gene is TRBV9, the J gene TRBJ1-1; 9 bases line up with TRBD1. The CDR3 is CASDRSGTGQRAFF. The CDR3 DNA reads as TGTGCCAGCGATCGATCCGGGACAGGGCAAAGAGCTTTCTTT.